This entry lists 14 T cell receptor beta chains sequenced from one sample in a study of blood T cell repertoires in COVID-19. Some clones are missing from TCRdb's copy, which holds only in-frame ones; the method was immunoSEQ multiplex PCR. Of about 70,000 clones in the sample, around 88% were seen once. The sample comprised peripheral blood. These TCRs come from a human donor in a cohort sampled during active COVID-19.

This clone has a single count. The chain joins TRBV5-1 to TRBJ2-1; perhaps TRBD2 as D (7 bases). Trimming took off 0 bases at V and 0 bases at J, with 10 bases between the two ends. The CDR3 is made up of 16 amino acids. From germline, CDR1 is SGHRS and CDR2 YFSETQ. The CDR3 region has the DNA TGCGCCAGCAGCTTGGATAGGGGGGGCTCCTACAATGAGCAGTTCTTC. It encodes CASSLDRGGSYNEQFF.

The chain couples TRBV6-1 to TRBJ2-5, with D maybe TRBD2 (7 bases). CDR3 length: 15 amino acids. CDR1 MNHNS and CDR2 SASEGT come from the germline V gene. V lost 0 bases and J lost 5, with 13 bases in between. CDR3 DNA: TGTGCCAGCAGTGAAGCGAGGGGGGGCTGGGAGACCCAGTACTTC. Translating gives CASSEARGGWETQYF.

The chain joins TRBV7-3 to TRBJ2-3; D perhaps matches TRBD2 (5 bases). Germline loops: CDR1 SGHTA, CDR2 FQGTGA. The germline V and J ends were trimmed by 1 base and 0 bases, with 29 bases remaining between them. The CDR3 contains 22 residues. The CDR3 spells CASSLKLGWFSRERWSTDTQYF. CDR3 nucleotide sequence: TGTGCCAGCAGCTTAAAACTTGGATGGTTCAGCCGAGAGCGGTGGAGCACAGATACGCAGTATTTT.

The chain has TRBV28 and TRBJ2-2, with TRBD1 matching over 9 bases. The CDR3 loop spans 13 amino acids. Germline assignment: CDR1 MDHEN and CDR2 SYDVKM. Unmatched junction bases numbered 0, after V lost 6 bases and J lost 4 bases. The CDR3 loop reads CASRTGGTGELFF. CDR3 nucleotides: TGTGCCAGCAGGACAGGGGGCACCGGGGAGCTGTTTTTT.

The gene calls are TRBV12-2 and TRBJ2-1; TRBD2 is the table's D call and was not checked against the DNA. TRBV12-2 is a known pseudogene. This CDR3 comprises 20 residues. The CDR3 DNA reads TGTGCAAGTCGCTCCCGTATAGGACTAGCGGGGGGCTTTACCTACAATGAGCAGTTCTTC. It is translated as CASRSRIGLAGGFTYNEQFF.

The chain has TRBV9 and TRBJ2-5, with a tentative D call TRBD2 (6 bases). The CDR3 is made up of 16 amino acids. V was trimmed by 3 bases and J by 0 bases, leaving 15 bases between them. Germline V gene data show CDR1 as SGDLS and CDR2 as YYNGEE. The CDR3 DNA reads TGTGCCAGCAGCGGCGAGGGACTGACGTACCAAGAGACCCAGTACTTC. This translates into CASSGEGLTYQETQYF.

This rearrangement joins TRBV3-1 (or the pseudogene TRBV3-2) to TRBJ1-2; D is unresolved. The V gene's germline CDR1 is LGHDT and CDR2 YNNKEL (reference sequence). This CDR3 has 13 residues. Trimming removed 2 bases from V and 7 bases from J, with 11 bases in between. CDR3 sequence: CASSQWAAGGYTF. CDR3 nucleotides: TGTGCCAGCAGCCAATGGGCGGCGGGTGGCTACACCTTC.

This clone was observed a handful of times. This chain connects TRBV30 to TRBJ1-5; TRBD1 might be the D (5 bases). The CDR3 consists of 15 residues. The germline V and J ends were trimmed by 3 bases and 8 bases, with 20 bases remaining between them. Germline CDR1 reads GTSNPN; CDR2 reads SVGIG (reference sequence). CDR3 sequence: CAWSPPNFRAEPQHF. The DNA for the CDR3 is TGTGCCTGGAGCCCTCCCAACTTCAGGGCAGAGCCCCAGCATTTT.

The chain recombines TRBV3-1 (or the pseudogene TRBV3-2) with TRBJ2-7, with D perhaps matching TRBD1 (5 bases). CDR1 LGHDT and CDR2 YNNKEL come from the germline V gene (reference sequence). The CDR3 has 14 amino acids. V was cut by 1 base and J by 2 bases, with 9 bases left in between. The CDR3 reads CASSQAQGPYEQYF. The CDR3 bases are TGTGCCAGCAGCCAAGCTCAGGGTCCCTACGAGCAGTACTTC.

This chain uses TRBV5-6 with TRBJ2-7; the D gene is possibly TRBD1 (5 bases). Per germline, CDR1 SGHDT and CDR2 YYEEEE. V was cut by 2 bases and J by 2 bases, with 11 bases left in between. The CDR3 spans 14 residues. CDR3 protein: CASSFKGAAYEQYF. The CDR3 bases are TGTGCCAGCAGCTTTAAAGGGGCCGCCTACGAGCAGTACTTC.

The chain links TRBV5-6 to TRBJ2-5; D is possibly TRBD2 (5 bases). The CDR3 totals 14 residues. Germline-derived CDR1 and CDR2 are SGHDT and YYEEEE. The germline V and J ends were trimmed by 0 bases and 5 bases, with 11 bases remaining between them. The CDR3 DNA sequence: TGTGCCAGCAGCTTGGCCGGACTGGGGGAGACCCAGTACTTC. Its translation: CASSLAGLGETQYF.

The chain employs TRBV30 and TRBJ2-2; 12 bases align to TRBD2. This CDR3 region has 15 residues. Germline V gene lookup returns CDR1 GTSNPN and CDR2 SVGIG (reference sequence). V shed 2 bases, J shed 5 bases, and the junction held 3 bases outside the gene matches. In DNA, the CDR3 is TGTGCCTGGAGTTCTAGCGGGGGGGTAACCGGGGAGCTGTTTTTT. This translates into CAWSSSGGVTGELFF.

The J gene is TRBJ2-5, the V gene TRBV5-5; D unresolved. CDR3 length equals 15 residues. Germline V gene sequence: CDR1 SGHKS, CDR2 YYEKEE (reference sequence). Trimming took 0 bases from V and 2 from J, leaving 11 bases between them. CDR3 nucleotide sequence: TGTGCCAGCAGCTTGGGGCCTCAGTCTCAAGAGACCCAGTACTTC. This gives the protein CASSLGPQSQETQYF.

The rearrangement uses TRBV28 and TRBJ2-1; tentatively, D is TRBD1 (7 bases). V was trimmed by 10 bases and J by 8 bases, leaving 12 bases between them. CDR1 and CDR2 from the germline V gene are MDHEN and SYDVKM. The CDR3 spans 11 residues. CDR3 sequence (DNA): TGTGCCACCCAGGGGGGCCATGAGCAGTTCTTC. Translated: CATQGGHEQFF.